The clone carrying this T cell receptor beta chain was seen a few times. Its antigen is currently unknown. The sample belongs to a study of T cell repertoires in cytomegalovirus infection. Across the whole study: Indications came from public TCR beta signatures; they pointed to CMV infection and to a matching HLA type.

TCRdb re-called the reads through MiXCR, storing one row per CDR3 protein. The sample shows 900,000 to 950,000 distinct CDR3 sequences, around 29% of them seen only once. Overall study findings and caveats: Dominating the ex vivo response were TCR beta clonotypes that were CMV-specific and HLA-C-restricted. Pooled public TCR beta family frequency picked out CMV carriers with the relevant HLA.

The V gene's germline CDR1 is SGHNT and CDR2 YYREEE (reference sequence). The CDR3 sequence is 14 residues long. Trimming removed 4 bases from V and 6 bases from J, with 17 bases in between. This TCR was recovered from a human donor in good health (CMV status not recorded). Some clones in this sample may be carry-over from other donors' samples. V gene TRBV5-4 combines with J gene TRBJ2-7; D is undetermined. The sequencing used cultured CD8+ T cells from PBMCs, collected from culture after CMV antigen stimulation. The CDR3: CASSSALGFGEQYF. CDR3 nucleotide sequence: TGTGCCAGCAGCAGCGCTTTGGGGTTCGGCGAGCAGTACTTC.